A single sample gave rise to the 7 T cell receptor beta chains below, sequenced in a study of T cell responses to AZD1222 COVID-19 vaccine. This table comes from immunoSEQ multiplex PCR, and its TCRdb copy is limited to in-frame clones, with some not included. The sample contains 100,000 to 150,000 clones, approximately 83% of which appear only once. Specimen: peripheral blood, collected on day 0 of AZD1222 vaccination. The receptor set was obtained from an adult in good health.

The chain carries TRBV7-3 and TRBJ1-1; 7 bases fit TRBD1. J was trimmed by 4 bases and V by 2 bases; bases with no gene match: 7. Germline CDR1 and CDR2: SGHTA and FQGTGA. The CDR3 spans 15 residues. The CDR3 protein is CASSLVGTVGTEAFF. Written as DNA, the CDR3 is TGTGCCAGCAGCTTAGTCGGGACAGTAGGCACTGAAGCTTTCTTT.

This clone was counted only a few times. This chain links TRBV9 with TRBJ2-1; 8 nucleotides align to TRBD2. The CDR3 covers 16 residues. From germline, CDR1 is SGDLS and CDR2 YYNGEE. V trimming: 0 bases; J trimming: 3 bases; junction bases outside the gene matches: 5. The CDR3 reads CASSVGLAGLYNEQFF. The DNA for the CDR3 is TGTGCCAGCAGCGTAGGGCTAGCGGGTCTCTACAATGAGCAGTTCTTC.

This clone was seen a single time. The CDR3 spells CASSVDPLARGAYEKLFF. For the CDR3, the DNA is TGTGCCAGCAGCGTAGATCCCCTAGCACGAGGGGCCTATGAAAAACTGTTTTTT. This chain uses TRBV9 with TRBJ1-4, with D possibly TRBD1 on 5 matching bases. Germline CDR1 and CDR2: SGDLS and YYNGEE. The CDR3 runs to 18 residues. V gave up 0 bases and J gave up 6 bases, with 21 bases separating them. Variable domain in full (rest from reference TRBV9 and TRBJ1-4): DSGVTQTPKHLITATGQRVTLRCSPRSGDLSVYWYQQSLDQGLQFLIQYYNGEERAKGNILERFSAQQFPDLHSELNLSSLELGDSALYFCASSVDPLARGAYEKLFFGSGTQLSVL.

On this clone: At one of its ends the junction is not consistent with the germline gene, which may arise from a read error. V and J are TRBV7-7 and TRBJ2-7; 8 positions match TRBD2. Germline lookup yields CDR1 SSHAT and CDR2 FNYEAQ (reference sequence). This CDR3 is 14 amino acids long. DNA of the CDR3: TGTGCTAGCAGCTTGGGGGCGGGAGGCGACGAGCAGTACTTC. This codes for CASSLGAGGDEQYF.

V is TRBV6-5 and J is TRBJ1-2; D possibly corresponds to TRBD1 (5 bases). Germline CDR1 MNHEY, CDR2 SVGAGI. This CDR3 has 11 residues. V lost 8 bases and J lost 5, with 9 bases in between. The CDR3 spells CASWGGYGYTF. The CDR3, as DNA: TGTGCCAGCTGGGGGGGGTATGGCTACACCTTC.

V gene TRBV5-4 combines with J gene TRBJ1-2, with D uncertain. This CDR3 has 13 residues. Trimming removed 1 base at V and 1 base at J, with 5 bases between. Germline V gene lookup returns CDR1 SGHNT and CDR2 YYREEE (reference sequence). The CDR3 spells CASSLKVNYGYTF. CDR3 bases: TGTGCCAGCAGCTTGAAAGTTAACTATGGCTACACCTTC.

The chain combines TRBV18 with TRBJ2-5; 9 bases line up with TRBD1. This CDR3 has 14 amino acids. CDR1 KGHSH and CDR2 LQKENI come from the germline V gene. Germline trimming cut 4 bases from V and 4 bases from J; bases unmatched to any gene: 4. The CDR3 spells CASSRDREGETQYF. The CDR3 coding sequence is TGTGCCAGCTCACGGGACAGGGAGGGAGAGACCCAGTACTTC.